This TCR beta chain was obtained from a study of T-cell memory formation after mild COVID-19. Study-wide context: TCR clusters mostly belonged to single donors. Study-level findings and limits: CD4+ contracting clones lay mainly in CM and EM, CD8+ ones in EMRA.

Concerning this clonotype itself: The antigen is unknown.

The CDR3 is made up of 18 amino acids. Trimming left V 0 bases short and J 0 bases short, with 19 bases between. Looked up from germline, CDR1 is SGHRS and CDR2 is YFSETQ. It was 5'RACE with constant-segment primers that produced the TCR alpha and TCR beta cDNA libraries, which carried sample barcodes and UMIs. TCRdb processed the 5' RACE reads anew with MiXCR; each CDR3 protein has one entry. This repertoire shows 300,000 to 400,000 distinct CDR3 sequences, more than 15% found once; its top ten account for 20% to 25%. Sequenced input: PBMCs or a T cell subset sorted from them (not recorded which). The chain joins TRBV5-1 to TRBJ2-7, with a possible D match to TRBD1 (6 bases). The clonotype originates from a man aged 18-30 years who had mild COVID-19 (a few samples of this study predate the infection). Cell type and time point are not known. CDR3 sequence (DNA): TGCGCCAGCAGCTTGGGGGGGCGGCCGTGGGAGCCCTCCTACGAGCAGTACTTC. This encodes CASSLGGRPWEPSYEQYF.